A single sample gave rise to the 21 T cell receptor beta chains below, sequenced in a study of blood T cell repertoires in COVID-19. TCRdb keeps only in-frame clones here, not all; method: immunoSEQ multiplex PCR. The sample lists 250,000 to 350,000 clones, 85% to 90% seen once, with 2.5% to 3% in the top ten. The sample consisted of peripheral blood. These receptors were obtained from a woman aged 25 to 45 with COVID-19, enrolled during active disease.

The V call is TRBV28, the J call TRBJ2-7; tentative D call: TRBD1 (6 bases). CDR1 and CDR2 from the germline V gene are MDHEN and SYDVKM. The V end was cut by 5 bases, the J end by 3 bases, with 14 bases between. The CDR3 runs to 14 residues. The CDR3 DNA reads as TGTGCCAGCAGTGTAATATCACAGGGCTACGAGCAGTACTTC. Translating it yields CASSVISQGYEQYF.

The chain combines TRBV7-6 with TRBJ1-2, with D perhaps TRBD1 (6 bases). This CDR3 is built from 13 residues. V was cut by 1 base and J by 8 bases, with 11 bases left in between. The germline V gene encodes CDR1 SGHVS and CDR2 FNYEAQ. As DNA, the CDR3 is TGTGCCAGCAGCTTAGAGGGGGTTCGGGGCTACACCTTC. Its translation is CASSLEGVRGYTF.

This chain uses TRBV2 with TRBJ2-3; D is possibly TRBD1 (6 bases). Germline CDR1 is SNHLY and CDR2 is FYNNEI. There are 13 residues in the CDR3. Trimming cost V 3 bases and J 6 bases, with 10 bases left between them. This chain's CDR3 is CASSEGGGDTQYF. CDR3 nucleotide sequence: TGTGCCAGCAGTGAGGGTGGGGGCGATACGCAGTATTTT. Supplemented by reference TRBV2 and TRBJ2-3, the full variable domain reads EPEVTQTPSHQVTQMGQEVILRCVPISNHLYFYWYRQILGQKVEFLVSFYNNEISEKSEIFDDQFSVERPDGSNFTLKIRSTKLEDSAMYFCASSEGGGDTQYFGPGTRLTVL.

The V call is TRBV19, the J call TRBJ1-4, with 9 bases aligning to TRBD1. CDR3 length: 16 residues. Germline CDR1 LNHDA, CDR2 SQIVND (reference sequence). The V segment lost 6 bases and the J segment 6 bases; nucleotides outside the gene matches: 11. CDR3 sequence: CASSLQGAGAHEKLFF. Here the CDR3 DNA reads TGTGCCAGTAGCTTACAGGGGGCAGGAGCACATGAAAAACTGTTTTTT.

The chain joins TRBV5-6 to TRBJ2-7; D remains unclear. There are 14 residues in the CDR3. CDR1 is SGHDT and CDR2 is YYEEEE in the germline V gene. Trimming removed 0 bases from V and 1 base from J, with 8 bases in between. In DNA, the CDR3 is TGTGCCAGCAGCTTGGGGTACAGATCCTACGAGCAGTACTTC. Its translation: CASSLGYRSYEQYF.

The chain recombines TRBV5-4 with TRBJ1-1, with D hard to call. CDR3 length equals 13 residues. The V end lost 2 bases, the J end lost 7 bases, and 12 bases lay between the germline ends. Germline V gene lookup returns CDR1 SGHNT and CDR2 YYREEE (reference sequence). The DNA of the CDR3 is TGTGCCAGCAGCTTTCCGACCCTAGGTGAAGCTTTCTTT. As protein: CASSFPTLGEAFF.

The chain couples TRBV12-3 or TRBV12-4 to TRBJ1-2; D is possibly TRBD1 (5 bases). This CDR3 comprises 13 residues. Trimming removed 3 bases at V and 3 bases at J, with 8 bases between. The CDR3 sequence is CASSFGADYGYTF. The CDR3 nucleotides read TGTGCCAGCAGTTTTGGGGCGGACTATGGCTACACCTTC.

The V call is TRBV9, the J call TRBJ1-1; TRBD1 matches at 7 bases. Germline V gene data show CDR1 as SGDLS and CDR2 as YYNGEE. The junction had 5 bases not matched to a gene; V was cut back by 0 bases and J by 6 bases. CDR3 length: 14 amino acids. The CDR3 spells CASSVETGTAEAFF. DNA of the CDR3: TGTGCCAGCAGCGTAGAGACAGGGACGGCTGAAGCTTTCTTT.

This clone was seen more than once but under ten times. V and J are TRBV5-4 and TRBJ2-1; 7 nucleotides match TRBD2. The CDR3 extends over 16 amino acids. CDR1 SGHNT and CDR2 YYREEE come from the germline V gene (reference sequence). J gave up 7 bases and V 5 bases, and 15 bases lay outside the gene matches. CDR3: CASSTQPTAGRNEQFF. The CDR3, as DNA: TGTGCCAGCAGTACTCAACCAACAGCGGGACGGAATGAGCAGTTCTTC.

The genes are TRBV6-5 and TRBJ2-1, with TRBD2 identical over 11 bases. V lost 4 bases and J lost 8; bases outside the gene matches: 7. Germline CDR1 reads MNHEY; CDR2 reads SVGAGI. The CDR3 extends over 15 amino acids. The DNA for the CDR3 is TGTGCCAGCAGTTCCCAGACTAGCGGGAAGGATGAGCAGTTCTTC. Its translation is CASSSQTSGKDEQFF.

V usage is TRBV19 and J usage is TRBJ1-5; 10 bases match TRBD1. The V gene end was trimmed by 7 bases and the J gene end by 6 bases; junction bases not matched to a gene: 15. The CDR3 covers 17 residues. Germline V lookup: CDR1 LNHDA, CDR2 SQIVND (reference sequence). This CDR3 is CASIATGGDFEGQPQHF. The CDR3 DNA sequence: TGTGCCAGTATTGCGACAGGGGGCGATTTTGAGGGTCAGCCCCAGCATTTT.

The chain carries TRBV10-3 and TRBJ1-1, with a possible D match to TRBD1 (5 bases). From germline, CDR1 is ENHRY and CDR2 SYGVKD. The CDR3 has 14 residues. The V end was cut by 4 bases, the J end by 2 bases, with 11 bases between. The CDR3 DNA is TGTGCCATCAGTGTAGGCAGGGATAACACTGAAGCTTTCTTT. This encodes CAISVGRDNTEAFF.

The chain couples TRBV20-1 to TRBJ2-2; D is possibly TRBD2 (5 bases). V shed 3 bases and J shed 3 bases, with 20 bases lying between them. The germline V gene encodes CDR1 DFQATT and CDR2 SNEGSKA (reference sequence). The CDR3 extends over 17 amino acids. CDR3 DNA: TGCAGTGCTAGTGCCGGCCTGTTCACCGGGGACACCGGGGAGCTGTTTTTT. It is translated as CSASAGLFTGDTGELFF.

The CDR3 region has the DNA TGCAGCGTTTCGGACACAGTGTGGGGGGTTGGGGCAAACACTGAAGCTTTCTTT. This encodes CSVSDTVWGVGANTEAFF. The rearrangement uses TRBV29-1 and TRBJ1-1; a weak D match, TRBD1 (5 bases). The CDR3 is 18 residues long. Germline V gene lookup returns CDR1 SQVTM and CDR2 ANQGSEA. Trimming took 5 bases from V and 2 from J, leaving 27 bases between them.

The chain uses TRBV18 and TRBJ1-2, with D perhaps TRBD1 (6 bases). Deletions cut 5 bases from V and 8 bases from J, with 12 bases between. The germline CDR1 and CDR2 sequences are KGHSH and LQKENI. The CDR3 is 12 residues long. For the CDR3, the DNA is TGTGCCAGCTCAGCAACAGGGCAAGGCTACACCTTC. Its translation is CASSATGQGYTF.

The chain has TRBV14 and TRBJ1-2; 7 bases align to TRBD1. The CDR3 extends over 15 amino acids. Trimming at V came to 5 bases and at J to 7 bases, leaving 13 bases not matched to a gene. The germline V gene encodes CDR1 SGHDN and CDR2 FVKESK. CDR3 sequence reads: CASSAYRGVGSGYTF. CDR3 in DNA: TGTGCCAGCAGCGCCTACAGGGGTGTAGGATCTGGCTACACCTTC.

This rearrangement joins TRBV6-4 to TRBJ2-5, with a tentative D call TRBD1 (5 bases). V lost 4 bases and J 1 base, leaving 7 bases between the germline ends. Germline CDR1 MRHNA, CDR2 SNTAGT. The CDR3 contains 13 residues. The CDR3 sequence: CASSADSQETQYF. In DNA form, the CDR3 reads TGTGCCAGCAGTGCTGACAGCCAAGAGACCCAGTACTTC.

The genes are TRBV5-6 and TRBJ2-3; 11 nucleotides align to TRBD1. Per germline, CDR1 SGHDT and CDR2 YYEEEE. V lost 4 bases and J lost 3; bases outside the gene matches: 4. This CDR3 is built from 15 residues. CDR3 sequence reads: CASSGTGGATDTQYF. The CDR3 region has the DNA TGTGCCAGCAGCGGGACAGGGGGTGCAACAGATACGCAGTATTTT.

As concerns this clone: The sample has other DNA sequences that encode this CDR3 too. V gene TRBV29-1 combines with J gene TRBJ1-1; TRBD1 matches at 11 bases. The CDR3 sequence is 13 residues long. V lost 6 bases and J lost 2; bases outside the gene matches: 2. Germline lookup yields CDR1 SQVTM and CDR2 ANQGSEA. CDR3 in amino acids: CSVRTGGNTEAFF. CDR3 DNA sequence: TGCAGCGTCAGGACAGGGGGCAACACTGAAGCTTTCTTT.

As to this clone: This sample also contains other DNA sequences that code for the same CDR3. The chain links TRBV29-1 to TRBJ2-2, with D possibly matching TRBD2 (6 bases). The CDR3 extends over 12 amino acids. The V gene lost 3 bases and the J gene lost 4 bases, with 6 bases spanning the gap. In germline, CDR1 is SQVTM, CDR2 ANQGSEA. The CDR3 loop is CSVEGGTGELFF. The CDR3 nucleotides read TGCAGCGTTGAGGGGGGCACCGGGGAGCTGTTTTTT.

This clone was detected only once. This sequence joins TRBV28 and TRBJ1-2; D gene unclear. The germline CDR1 and CDR2 sequences are MDHEN and SYDVKM. The CDR3 has 12 residues. Trimming took 6 bases from V and 2 from J, leaving 7 bases between them. CDR3 coding DNA: TGTGCCAGCAGGGCCGGGAACTATGGCTACACCTTC. Its protein product is CASRAGNYGYTF.